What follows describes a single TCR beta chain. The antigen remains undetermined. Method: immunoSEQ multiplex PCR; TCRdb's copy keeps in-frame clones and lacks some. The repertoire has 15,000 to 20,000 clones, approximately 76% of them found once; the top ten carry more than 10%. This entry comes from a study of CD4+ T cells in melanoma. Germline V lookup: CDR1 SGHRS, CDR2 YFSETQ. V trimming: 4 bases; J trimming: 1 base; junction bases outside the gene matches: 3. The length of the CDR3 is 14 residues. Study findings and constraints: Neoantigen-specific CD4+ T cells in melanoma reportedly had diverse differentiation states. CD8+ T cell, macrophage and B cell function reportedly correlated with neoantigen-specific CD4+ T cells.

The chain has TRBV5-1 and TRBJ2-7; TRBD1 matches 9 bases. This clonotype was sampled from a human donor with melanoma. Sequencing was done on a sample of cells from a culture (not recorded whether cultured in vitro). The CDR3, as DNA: TGCGCCAGCAGCGCCGACAGGGGGTCCTACGAGCAGTACTTC. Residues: CASSADRGSYEQYF.